The TCR beta chain under discussion was sequenced for a study of blood T cell repertoires in COVID-19. Source study methods: From reference gene primer amplification, estimates of nucleated cell counts were derived. Profiling relied on immunoSEQ multiplex PCR, and the TCRdb table lists in-frame clones only, not all of them. V and J calls and clone size come straight from that table; D and trimming were deduced from the DNA. The table lists some 220,000 clones, roughly four fifths of them singletons, with 3% in the top ten. The CDR3 length is 13 residues. Per the germline V gene, CDR1 is KGHSH and CDR2 is LQKENI. The V end was cut by 4 bases, the J end by 1 base, with 7 bases between.

Source material: peripheral blood. This TCR was sampled from a woman under 40 who had recovered from COVID-19. V gene TRBV18 combines with J gene TRBJ1-1, with D possibly being TRBD1 (5 bases). CDR3 loop: CASSRGQNTEAFF. The CDR3 nucleotides are TGTGCCAGCTCACGAGGACAGAACACTGAAGCTTTCTTT. Together with reference TRBV18 and TRBJ1-1, the CDR3 gives the full variable domain: NAGVMQNPRHLVRRRGQEARLRCSPMKGHSHVYWYRQLPEEGLKFMVYLQKENIIDESGMPKERFSAEFPKEGPSILRIQQVVRGDSAAYFCASSRGQNTEAFFGQGTRLTVV.